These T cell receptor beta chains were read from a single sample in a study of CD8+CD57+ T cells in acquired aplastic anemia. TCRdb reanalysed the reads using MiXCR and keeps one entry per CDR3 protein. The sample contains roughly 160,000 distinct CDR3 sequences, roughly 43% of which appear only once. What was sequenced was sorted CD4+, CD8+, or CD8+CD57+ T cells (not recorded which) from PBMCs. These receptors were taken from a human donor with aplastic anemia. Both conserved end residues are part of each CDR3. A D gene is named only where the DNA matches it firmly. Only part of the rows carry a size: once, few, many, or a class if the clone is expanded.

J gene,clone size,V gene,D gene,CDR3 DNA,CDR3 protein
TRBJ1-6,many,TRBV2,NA,TGTGCCAGCATGGCGGGGGTGGCTTCACCCCTCCACTTT,CASMAGVASPLHF
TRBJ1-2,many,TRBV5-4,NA,TGTGCCAGCAGCTTGATGTCCTTGCTCGACGGCTACACCTTC,CASSLMSLLDGYTF
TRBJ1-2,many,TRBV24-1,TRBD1,TGTGCCACCAGTGATGTTACAGGGGGCCGAGGCTACACCTTC,CATSDVTGGRGYTF
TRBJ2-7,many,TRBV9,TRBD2,TGTGCCAGCAGCGTAGCTATAGCGGGCAACTACGAGCAGTACTTC,CASSVAIAGNYEQYF
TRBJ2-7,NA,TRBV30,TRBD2,TGTGCCTGGATGGGGAAAAGGACTAGCGGGTTTTTCGCCTACGGGCAGTACTTC,CAWMGKRTSGFFAYGQYF
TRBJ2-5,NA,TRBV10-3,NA,TGTGCCATCAGTGAGTCTTGGGAGACCCAGTACTTC,CAISESWETQYF
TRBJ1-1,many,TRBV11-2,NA,TGTGCCAGCAGCTTAGAGCGGGACGACACTGAAGCTTTCTTT,CASSLERDDTEAFF
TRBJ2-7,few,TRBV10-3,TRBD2,TGTGCCATCAGTGAGTCGGGAGGGAACGAGCAGTACTTC,CAISESGGNEQYF
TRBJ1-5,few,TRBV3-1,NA,TGTGCCAGCACCCTTTTCCCCGGGCAGCCCCAGCATTTT,CASTLFPGQPQHF
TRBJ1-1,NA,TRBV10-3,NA,TGTGCCATCAGTGAGGGACAGAGGAACACTGAAGCTTTCTTT,CAISEGQRNTEAFF
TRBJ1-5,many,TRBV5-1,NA,TGCGCCAGCAGAGAAGACTTCAATCAGCCCCAGCATTTT,CASREDFNQPQHF
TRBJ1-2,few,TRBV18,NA,TGTGCCAGCTCACCGAAGGTCAACTATGGCTACACCTTC,CASSPKVNYGYTF
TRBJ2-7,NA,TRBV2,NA,TGTGCCAGCAGTGCCATCGAGGGGGGCGGCGAGCAGTACTTT,CASSAIEGGGEQYF
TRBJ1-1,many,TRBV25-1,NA,TGTGCCAGCAGTGAATTGGGGGGCATTCAAAACACTGAAGCTTTCTTT,CASSELGGIQNTEAFF
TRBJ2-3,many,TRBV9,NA,TGTGCCAGCAGCGTAGCTGGCACCGGCGCGACAGATACGCAGTATTTT,CASSVAGTGATDTQYF
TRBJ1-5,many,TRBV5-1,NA,TGCGCCAGCAGCTTAACAGGCGACAATCAGCCCCAGCATTTT,CASSLTGDNQPQHF
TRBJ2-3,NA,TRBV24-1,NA,TGTGCCACCAGTGATGCGGAGACTAGCACAGATACGCAGTATTTT,CATSDAETSTDTQYF
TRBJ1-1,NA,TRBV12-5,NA,TGTGCTAGTGTTTCAGGGTTTTCGAACACTGAAGCTTTCTTT,CASVSGFSNTEAFF
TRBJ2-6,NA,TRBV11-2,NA,TGTGCCAGCAGCTTAGTCGGCAGGGTGGCTGGGGCCAACGTCCTGACTTTC,CASSLVGRVAGANVLTF
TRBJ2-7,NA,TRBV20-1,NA,TGCAGTGCTAGATCGTCGCCCCTGTTAGGCTACGAGCAGTACTTC,CSARSSPLLGYEQYF
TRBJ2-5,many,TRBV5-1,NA,TGCGCCAGCAGCCAAAAAGAGACCCAGTACTTC,CASSQKETQYF
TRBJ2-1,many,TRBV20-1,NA,TGCAGTGCTGTTAGCAGGGGAAAGCAGTTCTTC,CSAVSRGKQFF
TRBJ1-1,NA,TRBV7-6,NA,TGTGCCAGCAGCTTAGGGGACCGGGACTCCTTAAAAGCTTTCTTC,CASSLGDRDSLKAFF
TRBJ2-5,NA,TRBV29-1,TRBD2,TGCAGCGTGGAGGGGACTAGTGGTTCGACAGTAGGAGAGACCCAGTACTTC,CSVEGTSGSTVGETQYF
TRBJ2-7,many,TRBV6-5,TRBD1,TGTGCCAGCAGTCGCCGACAGGGCCCCTACGAGCAGTACTTC,CASSRRQGPYEQYF
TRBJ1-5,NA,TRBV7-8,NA,TGTGCCAGCTCCGGAGGGGCAGGGGATCAGCCCCAGCATTTT,CASSGGAGDQPQHF